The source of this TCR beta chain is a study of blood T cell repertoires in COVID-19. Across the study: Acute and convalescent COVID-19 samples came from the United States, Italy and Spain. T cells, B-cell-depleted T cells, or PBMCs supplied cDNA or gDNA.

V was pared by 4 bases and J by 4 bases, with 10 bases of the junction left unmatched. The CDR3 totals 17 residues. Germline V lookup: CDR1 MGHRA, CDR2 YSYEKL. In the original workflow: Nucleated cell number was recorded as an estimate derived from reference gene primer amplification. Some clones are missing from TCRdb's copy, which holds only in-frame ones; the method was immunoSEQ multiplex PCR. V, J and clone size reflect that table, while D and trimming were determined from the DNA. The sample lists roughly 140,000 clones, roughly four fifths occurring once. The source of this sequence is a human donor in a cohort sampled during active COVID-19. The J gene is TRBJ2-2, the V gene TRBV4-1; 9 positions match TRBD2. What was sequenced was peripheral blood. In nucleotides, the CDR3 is TGCGCCAGCAGCCCACGGCGGACACTAGCGGGCACCGGGGAGCTGTTTTTT. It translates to CASSPRRTLAGTGELFF.